A single sample is the source of the 28 T cell receptor beta chains below, sequenced in a study of vaccination effects on CD4 cells after COVID-19. TCRdb's table, derived via immunoSEQ multiplex PCR, lists solely in-frame clones and lacks some. The sample has roughly 20,000 clones; more than 65% are singletons. ViraFEST used viral peptide pools to expand antigen-specific CD4+ T cells before sequencing. CD4+ T cell isolation took place after approximately 11 days of culture. The vaccine given was either BNT162b2 or mRNA-1273, in two doses. No antigens are known for them. This specimen consisted of CD4+ T cells from PBMCs cultured with HCoV-NL63 spike peptides, obtained after COVID-19 vaccination. These receptors originate from a human donor who received a COVID-19 vaccine.

The chain has TRBV14 and TRBJ2-4; D is uncertain. Per the germline V gene, CDR1 is SGHDN and CDR2 is FVKESK. V was cut by 4 bases and J by 8 bases, with 12 bases left in between. CDR3 length: 13 residues. CDR3 nucleotides: TGTGCCAGCAGCCTCTTCCACTTGGACATTCAGTACTTC. This codes for CASSLFHLDIQYF. Together with reference TRBV14 and TRBJ2-4, the CDR3 gives the full variable domain: EAGVTQFPSHSVIEKGQTVTLRCDPISGHDNLYWYRRVMGKEIKFLLHFVKESKQDESGMPNNRFLAERTGGTYSTLKVQPAELEDSGVYFCASSLFHLDIQYFGAGTRLSVL.

There are a few counts of this clone. The chain couples TRBV5-6 to TRBJ1-6; unclear D gene. CDR1 SGHDT and CDR2 YYEEEE come from the germline V gene. The CDR3 sequence is 14 residues long. V was clipped by 2 bases and J by 11 bases, with 14 bases between them. The DNA for the CDR3 is TGTGCCAGCAGCTTCCGAATGGGCCTACCACCCCTCCACTTT. Translated, it gives CASSFRMGLPPLHF.

The rearrangement links TRBV5-6 to TRBJ1-6, with D tentatively TRBD1 (6 bases). Trimming removed 4 bases at V and 11 bases at J, with 22 bases between. The CDR3 loop spans 16 amino acids. Germline V CDR1 and CDR2: SGHDT, YYEEEE. The chain's CDR3 is CASSPGGWGAEAPLHF. The DNA of the CDR3 is TGTGCCAGCAGCCCCGGAGGATGGGGGGCCGAGGCACCCCTCCACTTT.

The rearrangement links TRBV19 to TRBJ2-7, with 11 bases that match TRBD1. CDR1 is LNHDA, CDR2 SQIVND, per germline (reference sequence). The CDR3 length is 15 residues. V shed 2 bases and J 4 bases; nucleotides not matched to a gene: 4. Here the CDR3 DNA reads TGTGCCAGTAGTATATCGGGACAGGGGGTTTACGAGCAGTACTTC. It is translated as CASSISGQGVYEQYF.

The chain carries TRBV4-1 and TRBJ2-2; 7 nucleotides match TRBD1. This CDR3 is built from 15 residues. With V trimmed by 1 base and J by 4 bases, 3 bases remained unmatched. Germline V gene data show CDR1 as MGHRA and CDR2 as YSYEKL. The CDR3 protein is CASSQGQGSTGELFF. CDR3 DNA: TGCGCCAGCAGCCAAGGACAGGGATCCACCGGGGAGCTGTTTTTT.

This sequence joins TRBV9 and TRBJ2-5; a possible D gene is TRBD2 (6 bases). The germline gives CDR1 SGDLS, CDR2 YYNGEE. CDR3 size: 16 residues. Trimming shortened V by 0 bases and J by 4 bases, and 16 bases separated the two germline ends. CDR3 DNA: TGTGCCAGCAGCGTAGGCGGGACGCTTGGGGTAGAGACCCAGTACTTC. This translates into CASSVGGTLGVETQYF.

The count of this clone is one. The V call is TRBV7-2, the J call TRBJ2-1; no reliable D call. V was cut by 5 bases and J by 13 bases, with 18 bases left in between. The CDR3 sequence is 13 residues long. Germline V lookup: CDR1 SGHTA, CDR2 FQGNSA. The CDR3, as DNA: TGTGCCAGCAGCCGAAACCTAGATCCTCCACAGTTCTTC. Translation gives CASSRNLDPPQFF.

The chain combines TRBV5-1 with TRBJ2-3, with D uncertain. Germline V CDR1 and CDR2: SGHRS, YFSETQ. V lost 5 bases, J lost 2 bases, and 3 bases lay in between. CDR3 length equals 11 residues. The CDR3 bases are TGCGCCAGCAGTGACACAGATACGCAGTATTTT. It is translated as CASSDTDTQYF.

The V gene is TRBV11-3, the J gene TRBJ2-7, with TRBD2 matching 7 bases. Germline CDR1 SGHNT, CDR2 YENEEA. Germline trimming cut 5 bases from V and 3 bases from J; bases unmatched to any gene: 13. This CDR3 region has 16 residues. This CDR3 is CASSQRWRGIFYEQYF. In DNA form, the CDR3 reads TGTGCCAGCAGCCAGAGGTGGCGGGGGATCTTCTACGAGCAGTACTTC.

This rearrangement joins TRBV7-9 to TRBJ2-1; 13 nucleotides match TRBD2. Losses at the gene ends were 1 base for V and 7 bases for J; bases not matched to a gene: 4. The CDR3 totals 16 residues. Germline lookup yields CDR1 SEHNR and CDR2 FQNEAQ (reference sequence). CDR3 bases: TGTGCCAGCAGCTTAGGTACTAGCGGGAGGGTGAATGAGCAGTTCTTC. This sequence encodes CASSLGTSGRVNEQFF.

Sample share makes this clone medium-sized. The rearrangement joins TRBV11-2 to TRBJ2-1; TRBD2 aligns across 9 bases. Germline V gene sequence: CDR1 SGHAT, CDR2 FQNNGV. The CDR3 loop spans 18 amino acids. Trimming took 6 bases from V and 0 from J; bases not matched to a gene: 12. CDR3 sequence reads: CASRPAGLAGTSYNEQFF. CDR3 sequence (DNA): TGTGCCAGCAGACCAGCAGGGCTAGCGGGGACCTCCTACAATGAGCAGTTCTTC.

The CDR3 nucleotides are TGTGCCAGCAGCTTAGCGGGTCCAGGGGGCTTAGGTGGGGCCAACGTCCTGACTTTC. It yields the protein CASSLAGPGGLGGANVLTF. The chain combines TRBV7-8 with TRBJ2-6; TRBD1 matches at 8 bases. J was trimmed by 3 bases and V by 0 bases; bases with no gene match: 10. The CDR3 is 19 residues long. Per the germline V gene, CDR1 is SGHVS and CDR2 is FQNEAQ.

The DNA of the CDR3 is TGCGCCAGCAGCGCGGGACAGGGGGCAGGAAACACCATATATTTT. This gives the protein CASSAGQGAGNTIYF. The J gene is TRBJ1-3, the V gene TRBV5-1; TRBD1 aligns across 12 bases. The CDR3 consists of 15 residues. Looked up from germline, CDR1 is SGHRS and CDR2 is YFSETQ. The junction had 3 bases not matched to a gene; V was cut back by 4 bases and J by 4 bases.

V usage is TRBV18 and J usage is TRBJ1-2, with D possibly matching TRBD1 (5 bases). Germline V lookup: CDR1 KGHSH, CDR2 LQKENI. V dropped 5 bases and J dropped 12 bases, with 19 bases sitting between them. This CDR3 is 13 amino acids long. The CDR3 coding sequence is TGTGCCAGCTCATCCGGGACGAAGGAGGTCCACACCTTC. Its protein product is CASSSGTKEVHTF.

This clone was found a few times. The V and J genes are TRBV25-1 and TRBJ1-1; possible D gene TRBD1, 6 bases. V was trimmed by 6 bases and J by 5 bases, leaving 16 bases between them. Germline values: CDR1 MGHDK, CDR2 SYGVNS. The CDR3 has 14 amino acids. For the CDR3, the DNA is TGTGCCAGCAGGGAAACAGGGTTTCTGACTGAAGCTTTCTTT. This gives the protein CASRETGFLTEAFF.

V is TRBV6-5 and J is TRBJ1-2; D is ambiguous. CDR1 is MNHEY, CDR2 SVGAGI, per germline. The germline V and J ends were trimmed by 7 bases and 3 bases, with 15 bases remaining between them. The CDR3 contains 14 residues. The CDR3 reads CASTQTVGYYGYTF. DNA of the CDR3: TGTGCCAGCACCCAGACGGTGGGGTACTATGGCTACACCTTC.

V and J are TRBV5-1 and TRBJ2-3; maybe TRBD1 (5 bases). Trimming left V 4 bases short and J 2 bases short, with 14 bases between. Germline V gene data show CDR1 as SGHRS and CDR2 as YFSETQ. The CDR3 is 15 residues long. CDR3 loop: CASSMDTRITDTQYF. The CDR3 nucleotides read TGCGCCAGCAGCATGGACACCCGAATCACAGATACGCAGTATTTT.

V gene TRBV4-1 combines with J gene TRBJ2-5; D is possibly TRBD2 (6 bases). Trimming removed 5 bases at V and 8 bases at J, with 21 bases between. The CDR3 is made up of 15 amino acids. Looked up from germline, CDR1 is MGHRA and CDR2 is YSYEKL. In DNA, the CDR3 is TGCGCCAGCAGCGAGGCCCAACTAGCAGCGATAACCCAGTACTTC. This gives the protein CASSEAQLAAITQYF.

This chain joins TRBV7-8 and TRBJ2-7; D is perhaps TRBD2 (7 bases). The length of the CDR3 is 19 residues. Trimming stripped 2 bases from V and 1 base from J, with 24 bases between. The germline CDR1 and CDR2 sequences are SGHVS and FQNEAQ. In DNA form, the CDR3 reads TGTGCCAGCAGCTTAAGAGGGATCTTGGGGGGGCCTGGGTCCTACGAGCAGTACTTC. Its translation is CASSLRGILGGPGSYEQYF.

The J gene is TRBJ2-5, the V gene TRBV3-1 (or the pseudogene TRBV3-2); TRBD2 matches at 11 bases. The V segment lost 3 bases and the J segment 4 bases; nucleotides outside the gene matches: 10. Germline loops: CDR1 LGHDT, CDR2 YNNKEL (reference sequence). The CDR3 consists of 17 residues. CDR3 protein: CASSHPYSGRAGETQYF. In nucleotides, the CDR3 is TGTGCCAGCAGCCACCCTTATAGCGGGAGGGCCGGAGAGACCCAGTACTTC.

The chain combines TRBV3-1 (or the pseudogene TRBV3-2) with TRBJ2-7, with 10 bases lining up with TRBD2. This CDR3 region has 15 residues. V was clipped by 0 bases and J by 6 bases; unmatched bases: 5. CDR1 and CDR2 from the germline V gene are LGHDT and YNNKEL (reference sequence). The CDR3 sequence: CASSQERLAGVEQYF. DNA for the CDR3: TGTGCCAGCAGCCAAGAACGTCTAGCGGGAGTCGAGCAGTACTTC.

The V and J genes are TRBV5-6 and TRBJ2-6; 10 bases align to TRBD1. Per the germline V gene, CDR1 is SGHDT and CDR2 is YYEEEE. This CDR3 has 16 amino acids. V gave up 4 bases and J gave up 2 bases; unmatched junction bases: 3. CDR3 in amino acids: CASSPGTGAGANVLTF. The DNA for the CDR3 is TGTGCCAGCAGCCCCGGGACAGGGGCTGGGGCCAACGTCCTGACTTTC.

The count of this clone is one. The chain joins TRBV20-1 to TRBJ1-1, with TRBD1 identical over 7 bases. Trimming took 3 bases from V and 0 from J; bases not matched to a gene: 7. CDR3 length: 15 residues. Germline V gene lookup returns CDR1 DFQATT and CDR2 SNEGSKA (reference sequence). Here the CDR3 reads CSASQLGTVNTEAFF. CDR3 coding DNA: TGCAGTGCTAGTCAACTCGGGACAGTGAACACTGAAGCTTTCTTT.

The chain combines TRBV5-1 with TRBJ2-1; D possibly corresponds to TRBD2 (6 bases). The CDR3 is 15 residues long. The V end was cut by 5 bases, the J end by 6 bases, with 18 bases between. Germline values: CDR1 SGHRS, CDR2 YFSETQ. As DNA, the CDR3 is TGCGCCAGCAGTCACGGGACTCTCGGGAGCAATGAGCAGTTCTTC. It encodes CASSHGTLGSNEQFF.

CDR3 DNA sequence: TGTGCCAGCAGCGTAGCTTGGAACACTGAAGCTTTCTTT. Amino acid sequence: CASSVAWNTEAFF. The rearrangement joins TRBV9 to TRBJ1-1, with D uncertain. In germline, CDR1 is SGDLS, CDR2 YYNGEE. Trimming cost V 0 bases and J 1 base, with 4 bases left between them. The CDR3 consists of 13 residues.

The chain has TRBV18 and TRBJ1-4, with 7 bases fitting TRBD1. CDR1 is KGHSH and CDR2 is LQKENI in the germline V gene. The CDR3 loop spans 15 amino acids. V trimming: 3 bases; J trimming: 8 bases; junction bases outside the gene matches: 9. In nucleotides, the CDR3 is TGTGCCAGCTCACCTCGAAAACAGGGGAGCGAAAAACTGTTTTTT. It encodes CASSPRKQGSEKLFF.

This clone was seen a single time. The chain joins TRBV6-1 to TRBJ2-3; possibly TRBD2 for D (6 bases). V lost 4 bases and J 7 bases, leaving 21 bases between the germline ends. CDR1 is MNHNS, CDR2 SASEGT, per germline. The CDR3 runs to 16 residues. The CDR3, as DNA: TGTGCCAGCAGTGCCGGCGGGGTGTCTGGTTTGAATACGCAGTATTTT. Translating gives CASSAGGVSGLNTQYF.

This clone was seen only a few times. This rearrangement joins TRBV5-1 to TRBJ1-3; D gene uncertain. Germline CDR1 SGHRS, CDR2 YFSETQ. This CDR3 region has 16 residues. V was clipped by 0 bases and J by 0 bases, with 10 bases between them. This CDR3 reads CASSLGDPLSGNTIYF. Written as DNA, the CDR3 is TGCGCCAGCAGCTTGGGGGATCCCCTCTCTGGAAACACCATATATTTT.